These 27 T cell receptor beta chains originate from one sample sequenced in a study of T-cell reconstitution after alpha-beta-depleted transplantation in children. A library of TCRbeta sequences, prepared with unique molecular identifiers, was generated. From the PCR reads, TCRdb called clonotypes with MiXCR, one entry per CDR3 protein. Counted here are around 600,000 distinct CDR3 sequences, roughly 24% occurring once; the ten biggest clones make up 13% to 15%. Sequenced here: PBMCs, mostly from graft donor cells, sampled 360 days after TCRalphabeta/CD19-depleted stem cell transplant. The receptors were gathered from a boy in the first two years of life who had a stem cell transplant for acute myeloid leukemia, so the T cells may come from the graft donor.

There are a few counts of this clonotype. The V call is TRBV7-9, the J call TRBJ2-3; D possibly corresponds to TRBD2 (5 bases). CDR1 and CDR2 (germline): SEHNR, FQNEAQ (reference sequence). Trimming pared 5 bases from V and 3 bases from J, leaving 18 bases between. The length of the CDR3 is 16 residues. This CDR3 is CASSQEAVASTDTQYF. For the CDR3, the DNA is TGTGCCAGCAGCCAAGAAGCGGTCGCGTCAACAGATACGCAGTATTTT.

This clonotype was recorded a few times. This rearrangement joins TRBV5-1 to TRBJ2-1; TRBD1 matches 7 bases. Germline-derived CDR1 and CDR2 are SGHRS and YFSETQ. The CDR3 extends over 15 amino acids. V trimming: 7 bases; J trimming: 5 bases; junction bases outside the gene matches: 12. In DNA, the CDR3 is TGCGCCAGCTCCCCCCGGGACAGACCAAACAATGAGCAGTTCTTC. Amino acids: CASSPRDRPNNEQFF.

This clonotype was counted a few times. V and J are TRBV20-1 and TRBJ1-5; D is perhaps TRBD1 (6 bases). Looked up from germline, CDR1 is DFQATT and CDR2 is SNEGSKA (reference sequence). Between the trimmed V and J ends, which lost 5 bases and 6 bases, there was a span of 14 bases. This CDR3 spans 13 amino acids. The CDR3: CSASKGGGQPQHF. CDR3 bases: TGCAGTGCTTCCAAGGGGGGCGGTCAGCCCCAGCATTTT.

This rearrangement joins TRBV6-2 or TRBV6-3 to TRBJ2-5; D may be TRBD1 or TRBD2 (5 bases each). CDR3 length: 14 amino acids. The germline V gene has CDR1 MNHEY and CDR2 SVGEGT. V dropped 4 bases and J dropped 5 bases, with 14 bases sitting between them. The CDR3 nucleotides read TGTGCCAGCAGTTGGGACGAAACAGTGGAGACCCAGTACTTC. Translation gives CASSWDETVETQYF.

This clonotype has a count of ten or more. The chain couples TRBV29-1 to TRBJ2-2; tentatively, D is TRBD2 (5 bases). CDR3 size: 12 residues. With 5 bases removed from V and 1 base from J, the gap between germline ends came to 5 bases. Germline-derived CDR1 and CDR2 are SQVTM and ANQGSEA. CDR3 nucleotide sequence: TGCAGCGTTCGGGAGAACACCGGGGAGCTGTTTTTT. The encoded protein is CSVRENTGELFF.

This clonotype was counted between two and nine times. The rearrangement joins TRBV7-3 to TRBJ2-3; weak D call: TRBD2 (6 bases). The V end was cut by 1 base, the J end by 0 bases, with 8 bases between. The CDR3 covers 15 residues. Germline V gene lookup returns CDR1 SGHTA and CDR2 FQGTGA. CDR3 bases: TGTGCCAGCAGCTTAATCGGACTAAGCACAGATACGCAGTATTTT. Residues: CASSLIGLSTDTQYF.

This clonotype was seen at least ten times. The chain recombines TRBV28 with TRBJ2-3, with unresolved D. In germline, CDR1 is MDHEN, CDR2 SYDVKM. The CDR3 runs to 13 residues. Trimming pared 1 base from V and 7 bases from J, leaving 9 bases between. The CDR3 here is CASSLFSSNTQYF. CDR3 in DNA: TGTGCCAGCAGTTTATTCTCGTCTAATACGCAGTATTTT.

The gene calls are TRBV7-6 and TRBJ1-2; D may be TRBD1 (5 bases). Trimming removed 4 bases at V and 5 bases at J, with 20 bases between. The CDR3 consists of 16 residues. From germline, CDR1 is SGHVS and CDR2 FNYEAQ. CDR3 region: CASSSSGTRREYGYTF. CDR3 nucleotide sequence: TGTGCCAGCAGCTCCTCCGGGACTAGAAGGGAGTATGGCTACACCTTC.

This clonotype was detected a few times. This rearrangement joins TRBV25-1 to TRBJ1-1, with a weak D call TRBD1 (5 bases). Trimming pared 6 bases from V and 1 base from J, leaving 12 bases between. The CDR3 spans 14 residues. The germline V gene encodes CDR1 MGHDK and CDR2 SYGVNS. Here the CDR3 DNA reads TGTGCCAGCAGGGTCACAGGTCGGAACACTGAAGCTTTCTTT. Amino acid sequence: CASRVTGRNTEAFF.

The sample holds many counts of this clonotype. The chain employs TRBV20-1 and TRBJ2-7; possible D gene TRBD2, 5 bases. The CDR3 covers 13 residues. Germline values: CDR1 DFQATT, CDR2 SNEGSKA (reference sequence). V shed 4 bases and J shed 1 base, with 11 bases lying between them. CDR3 protein: CSATARGSYEQYF. The DNA for the CDR3 is TGCAGTGCTACCGCACGGGGATCCTACGAGCAGTACTTC.

The V call is TRBV5-1, the J call TRBJ1-2, with D perhaps TRBD1 (5 bases). Per germline, CDR1 SGHRS and CDR2 YFSETQ. Between the trimmed V and J ends, which lost 1 base and 3 bases, there was a span of 10 bases. The CDR3 covers 14 residues. This CDR3 is CASSLRQRDYGYTF. As DNA, the CDR3 is TGCGCCAGCAGCTTGAGACAGAGAGACTATGGCTACACCTTC.

This clonotype was detected a few times. The chain links TRBV12-3 or TRBV12-4 to TRBJ1-1, with D perhaps matching TRBD1 (5 bases). The CDR3 runs 16 residues. V dropped 1 base and J dropped 0 bases, with 12 bases sitting between them. DNA for the CDR3: TGTGCCAGCAGTTTAGGCGGGGGGTCCATGAACACTGAAGCTTTCTTT. Amino acid sequence: CASSLGGGSMNTEAFF.

The gene calls are TRBV12-3 or TRBV12-4 and TRBJ2-1; possibly TRBD2 for D (5 bases). V was cut by 7 bases and J by 4 bases, with 14 bases left in between. The CDR3 has 14 residues. The CDR3 sequence is CASKRRGWYNEQFF. For the CDR3, the DNA is TGTGCCAGCAAGCGGAGAGGGTGGTACAATGAGCAGTTCTTC.

This clonotype was picked up a small number of times. The chain links TRBV3-1 to TRBJ2-1, with 7 bases aligning to TRBD2. The CDR3 runs 16 residues. Germline V gene lookup returns CDR1 LGHDT and CDR2 YNNKEL (reference sequence). Losses at the gene ends were 4 bases for V and 0 bases for J; bases not matched to a gene: 6. CDR3 sequence reads: CASSRCGGSSYNEQFF. CDR3 sequence (DNA): TGTGCCAGCAGCCGTTGCGGGGGAAGCTCCTACAATGAGCAGTTCTTC.

This clonotype was seen only a few times. This rearrangement joins TRBV29-1 to TRBJ2-5; 8 positions match TRBD1. Germline CDR1 and CDR2: SQVTM and ANQGSEA. The junction had 4 bases not matched to a gene; V was cut back by 2 bases and J by 2 bases. This CDR3 has 14 residues. CDR3 loop: CSVEITGGQETQYF. The DNA of the CDR3 is TGCAGCGTTGAAATTACAGGGGGGCAAGAGACCCAGTACTTC. Full variable domain (rest looked up from reference TRBV29-1 and TRBJ2-5): SAVISQKPSRDICQRGTSLTIQCQVDSQVTMMFWYRQQPGQSLTLIATANQGSEATYESGFVIDKFPISRPNLTFSTLTVSNMSPEDSSIYLCSVEITGGQETQYFGPGTRLLVL.

The J gene is TRBJ1-5, the V gene TRBV6-1; no reliable D call. Germline values: CDR1 MNHNS, CDR2 SASEGT. The V end lost 4 bases, the J end lost 3 bases, and 13 bases lay between the germline ends. The CDR3 consists of 15 residues. CDR3 DNA sequence: TGTGCCAGCAGTGTCTTGGCCGGTTTCAATCAGCCCCAGCATTTT. Translation gives CASSVLAGFNQPQHF.

This clonotype was seen at least ten times. The chain couples TRBV29-1 to TRBJ2-3; D gene unclear. V lost 5 bases to trimming and J lost 4 bases, with 7 bases between them. This CDR3 is 11 amino acids long. Germline values: CDR1 SQVTM, CDR2 ANQGSEA. The CDR3 loop is CSVKQSDTQYF. Here the CDR3 DNA reads TGCAGCGTTAAGCAATCAGATACGCAGTATTTT.

The chain uses TRBV5-1 and TRBJ1-1; D gene ambiguous. V gave up 1 base and J gave up 5 bases, with 15 bases separating them. Germline V gene sequence: CDR1 SGHRS, CDR2 YFSETQ. The CDR3 extends over 15 amino acids. The DNA for the CDR3 is TGCGCCAGCAGCTTGAATTCCCCTGATGGGACTGAAGCTTTCTTT. Protein sequence: CASSLNSPDGTEAFF. The whole variable domain, remainder taken from reference TRBV5-1 and TRBJ1-1, is KAGVTQTPRYLIKTRGQQVTLSCSPISGHRSVSWYQQTPGQGLQFLFEYFSETQRNKGNFPGRFSGRQFSNSRSEMNVSTLELGDSALYLCASSLNSPDGTEAFFGQGTRLTVV.

The gene calls are TRBV28 and TRBJ2-3, with a weak D call TRBD1 (5 bases). V lost 2 bases and J lost 3, with 18 bases in between. This CDR3 is built from 17 residues. The germline CDR1 and CDR2 sequences are MDHEN and SYDVKM. The CDR3 sequence: CASSLEAGHRSTDTQYF. The CDR3 region has the DNA TGTGCCAGCAGTTTAGAGGCCGGACACCGATCGACAGATACGCAGTATTTT.

This clonotype was seen ten or more times. J is TRBJ2-1 and V is TRBV20-1; either TRBD1 or TRBD2 may fit D (5 bases each). The germline V gene encodes CDR1 DFQATT and CDR2 SNEGSKA (reference sequence). This CDR3 comprises 13 residues. Trimming took off 6 bases at V and 4 bases at J, with 13 bases between the two ends. CDR3: CSAEGRGYNEQFF. The CDR3 DNA sequence: TGCAGTGCCGAGGGGAGAGGGTACAATGAGCAGTTCTTC.

The rearrangement uses TRBV29-1 and TRBJ2-3, with D possibly being TRBD2 (5 bases). CDR1 SQVTM and CDR2 ANQGSEA come from the germline V gene. The CDR3 has 11 amino acids. With 7 bases removed from V and 6 bases from J, the gap between germline ends came to 11 bases. Written as DNA, the CDR3 is TGCAGCGGGGAGAACCTTGATACGCAGTATTTT. The encoded protein is CSGENLDTQYF.

The rearrangement joins TRBV7-9 to TRBJ2-7, with D tentatively TRBD1 or TRBD2 (5 bases each). V shed 4 bases and J shed 1 base, with 17 bases lying between them. The V gene's germline CDR1 is SEHNR and CDR2 FQNEAQ (reference sequence). The CDR3 extends over 16 amino acids. CDR3 nucleotides: TGTGCCAGCAGCTCTAGGGCCCGGGACGGTTCCTACGAGCAGTACGTC. This encodes CASSSRARDGSYEQYV.

The rearrangement joins TRBV11-1 to TRBJ1-1; D not certain. CDR3 length: 13 residues. V lost 8 bases and J 3 bases, leaving 13 bases between the germline ends. Per germline, CDR1 SGHAT and CDR2 FQDESV (reference sequence). CDR3 bases: TGTGCCAGCCGAGGACGGGTAGACACTGAAGCTTTCTTT. Its translation: CASRGRVDTEAFF.

This clonotype was observed a handful of times. This chain links TRBV7-9 with TRBJ2-5, with 9 bases fitting TRBD1. The CDR3 has 15 amino acids. Germline CDR1 SEHNR, CDR2 FQNEAQ (reference sequence). V gave up 4 bases and J gave up 4 bases; unmatched junction bases: 7. CDR3 loop: CASSSGQGSRETQYF. For the CDR3, the DNA is TGTGCCAGCAGCTCTGGACAGGGGTCGAGAGAGACCCAGTACTTC. Combining the CDR3 with reference TRBV7-9 and TRBJ2-5 gives the whole variable domain DTGVSQNPRHKITKRGQNVTFRCDPISEHNRLYWYRQTLGQGPEFLTYFQNEAQLEKSRLLSDRFSAERPKGSFSTLEIQRTEQGDSAMYLCASSSGQGSRETQYFGPGTRLLVL.

The table lists this clonotype with many counts. This chain connects TRBV29-1 to TRBJ2-5; D gene unclear. V gave up 3 bases and J gave up 5 bases, with 13 bases separating them. This CDR3 is built from 13 residues. Germline-derived CDR1 and CDR2 are SQVTM and ANQGSEA. The CDR3 spells CSVEGRFIETQYF. Here the CDR3 DNA reads TGCAGCGTTGAGGGCAGGTTTATCGAGACCCAGTACTTC.

The V call is TRBV11-2, the J call TRBJ2-1; 7 nucleotides agree with TRBD2. This CDR3 spans 15 amino acids. Germline values: CDR1 SGHAT, CDR2 FQNNGV. V was clipped by 3 bases and J by 3 bases; unmatched bases: 5. In DNA, the CDR3 is TGTGCCAGCAGCTTGGGGGGGGTCGACTACAATGAGCAGTTCTTC. It specifies CASSLGGVDYNEQFF.

Many counts were recorded for this clonotype. V gene TRBV29-1 combines with J gene TRBJ2-7; D is perhaps TRBD1 (6 bases). The V gene's germline CDR1 is SQVTM and CDR2 ANQGSEA. The CDR3 extends over 11 amino acids. The V and J ends lost 4 bases and 6 bases respectively, with 10 bases between them. As DNA, the CDR3 is TGCAGCGTTGTAGGCAGGGGCGAGCAGTACTTC. Translated, it gives CSVVGRGEQYF.